The source of this TCR beta chain is a study of T cell responses to AZD1222 COVID-19 vaccine. Sequencing used immunoSEQ multiplex PCR; TCRdb keeps in-frame clones, though not all of them. The table has more than 110,000 clones, 70% to 90% seen once; the top ten hold roughly 4.7%. This clone turned up a few times. CDR3 length: 14 residues. V lost 0 bases and J 5 bases, leaving 10 bases between the germline ends. Germline V gene lookup returns CDR1 PRHDT and CDR2 FYEKMQ (reference sequence). The rearrangement links TRBV13 to TRBJ2-5; D tentatively reads TRBD1 or TRBD2 (5 bases each). This specimen consisted of peripheral blood, obtained on day 0 of AZD1222 vaccination. The receptor's source is an adult in good health. CDR3 in amino acids: CASSLGGETETQYF. In DNA, the CDR3 is TGTGCCAGCAGCTTAGGGGGGGAAACGGAGACCCAGTACTTC.